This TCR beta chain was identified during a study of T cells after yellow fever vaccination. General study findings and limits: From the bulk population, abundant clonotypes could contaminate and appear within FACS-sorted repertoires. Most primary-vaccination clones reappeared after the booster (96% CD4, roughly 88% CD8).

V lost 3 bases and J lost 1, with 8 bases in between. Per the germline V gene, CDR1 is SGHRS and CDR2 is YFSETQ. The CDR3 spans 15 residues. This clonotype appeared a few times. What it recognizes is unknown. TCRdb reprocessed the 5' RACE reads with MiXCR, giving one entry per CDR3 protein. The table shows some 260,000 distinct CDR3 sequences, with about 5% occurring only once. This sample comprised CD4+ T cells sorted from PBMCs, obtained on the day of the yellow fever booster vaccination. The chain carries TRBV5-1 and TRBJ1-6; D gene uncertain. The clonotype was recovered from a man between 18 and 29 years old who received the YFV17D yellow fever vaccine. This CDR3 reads CASSSAGSYNSPLHF. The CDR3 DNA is TGCGCCAGCAGCTCCGCCGGATCCTATAATTCACCCCTCCACTTT.